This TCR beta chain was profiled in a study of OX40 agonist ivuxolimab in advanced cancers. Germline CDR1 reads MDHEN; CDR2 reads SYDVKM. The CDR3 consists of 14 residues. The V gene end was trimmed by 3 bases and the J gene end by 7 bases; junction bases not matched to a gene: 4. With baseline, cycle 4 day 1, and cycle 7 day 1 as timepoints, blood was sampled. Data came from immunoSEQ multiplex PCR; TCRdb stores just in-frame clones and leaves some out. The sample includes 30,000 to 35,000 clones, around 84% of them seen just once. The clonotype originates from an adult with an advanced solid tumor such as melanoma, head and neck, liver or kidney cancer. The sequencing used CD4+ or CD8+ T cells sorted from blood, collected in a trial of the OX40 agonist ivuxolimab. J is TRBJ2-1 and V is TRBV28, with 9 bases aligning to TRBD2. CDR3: CASSLVAGANEQFF. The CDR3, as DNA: TGTGCCAGCAGTTTGGTAGCGGGAGCTAATGAGCAGTTCTTC.